These T cell receptor beta chains were read from a single sample in a study of shared clonotypes between healthy human individuals. Data came from immunoSEQ multiplex PCR; TCRdb stores just in-frame clones and leaves some out. The table has 1.5 million to 2.5 million clones, roughly 94% seen once. Sequenced material: naive CD8+ T cells sorted from blood. These TCRs come from a man younger than 30 in good health. The CDR3 runs from the conserved cysteine through the conserved F or W. D genes are given only for firm matches. Clone size, where shown, is once, few, many, or a class for clones that have expanded.

V: TRBV19
D: NA
J: TRBJ2-7
size: NA
CDR3: CASSMAQGRSYEQYF
DNA: TGTGCCAGTAGTATGGCCCAGGGCAGGTCCTACGAGCAGTACTTC

V: TRBV6-5
D: NA
J: TRBJ1-3
size: NA
CDR3: CASSFYSGNTIYF
DNA: TGTGCCAGCAGTTTCTACTCTGGAAACACCATATATTTT

V: TRBV9
D: NA
J: TRBJ1-2
size: NA
CDR3: CASSGGNGYTF
DNA: TGTGCCAGCAGCGGGGGGAATGGCTACACCTTC

V: TRBV10-3
D: TRBD2
J: TRBJ2-1
size: NA
CDR3: CAISPSGGYNEQFF
DNA: TGTGCCATCAGTCCTAGCGGGGGTTACAATGAGCAGTTCTTC

V: TRBV6-6
D: TRBD1
J: TRBJ2-7
size: NA
CDR3: CASSPGQTYEQYF
DNA: TGTGCCAGCAGCCCGGGACAGACCTACGAGCAGTACTTC

V: TRBV25-1
D: NA
J: TRBJ2-1
size: NA
CDR3: CASSDPEVGGNYNEQFF
DNA: TGTGCCAGCAGTGACCCGGAAGTTGGGGGGAACTACAATGAGCAGTTCTTC

V: TRBV7-8
D: NA
J: TRBJ1-1
size: NA
CDR3: CASSLEGTGYTEAFF
DNA: TGTGCCAGCAGCTTAGAAGGCACGGGCTACACTGAAGCTTTCTTT

V: TRBV5-4
D: NA
J: TRBJ2-2
size: NA
CDR3: CASSLYGTLTGELFF
DNA: TGTGCCAGCAGCTTATACGGGACACTTACCGGGGAGCTGTTTTTT

V: TRBV28
D: TRBD1
J: TRBJ2-7
size: NA
CDR3: CASSWTGGESYEQYF
DNA: TGTGCCAGCAGTTGGACAGGGGGCGAATCCTACGAGCAGTACTTC

V: TRBV30
D: TRBD1
J: TRBJ1-5
size: NA
CDR3: CAWSPGQGGNQPQHF
DNA: TGTGCCTGGAGTCCGGGACAGGGTGGCAATCAGCCCCAGCATTTT

V: TRBV21-1
D: NA
J: TRBJ1-6
size: NA
CDR3: CASSRERTNSPLHF
DNA: TGTGCCAGCAGCAGGGAGCGGACTAATTCACCCCTCCACTTT

V: TRBV29-1
D: NA
J: TRBJ2-3
size: NA
CDR3: CSSAGGGVTDTQYF
DNA: TGCAGCTCTGCCGGCGGCGGGGTTACAGATACGCAGTATTTT

V: TRBV11-1
D: TRBD2
J: TRBJ2-1
size: NA
CDR3: CASSDPGLAGGLTYNEQFF
DNA: TGTGCCAGCAGCGATCCGGGACTAGCGGGGGGGCTAACCTACAATGAGCAGTTCTTC

V: TRBV5-1
D: NA
J: TRBJ2-7
size: NA
CDR3: CASSLGLRYEQYF
DNA: TGCGCCAGCAGCTTGGGGTTACGGTACGAGCAGTACTTC

V: TRBV27
D: NA
J: TRBJ2-3
size: once
CDR3: CASSLSLAGTYTDTQYF
DNA: TGTGCCAGCAGTTTATCGTTGGCGGGTACCTACACAGATACGCAGTATTTT

V: TRBV4-1
D: NA
J: TRBJ2-7
size: NA
CDR3: CASSQFRAYEQYF
DNA: TGCGCCAGCAGCCAATTCAGAGCCTACGAGCAGTACTTC

V: TRBV7-8
D: NA
J: TRBJ1-1
size: NA
CDR3: CASSLDGETEAFF
DNA: TGTGCCAGCAGCTTAGATGGGGAAACCGAAGCTTTCTTT

V: TRBV11-2
D: TRBD1
J: TRBJ1-2
size: NA
CDR3: CASSGTGTEITGYTF
DNA: TGTGCCAGCAGCGGGACCGGGACAGAAATCACTGGCTACACCTTC

V: TRBV11-2
D: NA
J: TRBJ2-5
size: NA
CDR3: CASSLVAGHTSETQYF
DNA: TGTGCCAGCAGCTTAGTGGCAGGCCATACCTCAGAGACCCAGTACTTC

V: TRBV11-2
D: TRBD1
J: TRBJ1-2
size: few
CDR3: CASSQTGTGKVDGYTF
DNA: TGTGCCAGCAGCCAGACCGGGACAGGGAAGGTGGATGGCTACACCTTC

V: TRBV4-1
D: NA
J: TRBJ1-1
size: NA
CDR3: CASSQVSNRPVTFF
DNA: TGCGCCAGCAGCCAAGTCTCAAACCGCCCTGTGACTTTCTTT

V: TRBV2
D: NA
J: TRBJ1-3
size: NA
CDR3: CASSEGYEGTGNTIYF
DNA: TGTGCCAGCAGTGAAGGTTATGAGGGAACTGGAAACACCATATATTTT

V: TRBV11-2
D: TRBD2
J: TRBJ2-7
size: NA
CDR3: CASSLTSGGYEQYF
DNA: TGTGCCAGCAGCTTAACTAGCGGGGGTTACGAGCAGTACTTC

V: TRBV27
D: TRBD2
J: TRBJ2-1
size: NA
CDR3: CASRLAGEGYNEQFF
DNA: TGTGCCAGCAGACTAGCGGGAGAGGGGTACAATGAGCAGTTCTTC

V: TRBV27
D: NA
J: TRBJ2-2
size: NA
CDR3: CASSLIGPNGGELFF
DNA: TGTGCCAGCAGTTTGATTGGCCCGAACGGCGGGGAGCTGTTTTTT

V: TRBV19
D: TRBD2
J: TRBJ2-1
size: NA
CDR3: CASSSSGSSYNEQFF
DNA: TGTGCCAGTAGTTCTAGCGGGAGCTCCTACAATGAGCAGTTCTTC

V: TRBV7-9
D: NA
J: TRBJ1-5
size: once
CDR3: CASSGGANQPQHF
DNA: TGTGCCAGCAGCGGGGGGGCCAATCAGCCCCAGCATTTT

V: TRBV19
D: NA
J: TRBJ1-5
size: NA
CDR3: CATGTPPSNQPQHF
DNA: TGTGCCACTGGGACACCCCCCAGCAATCAGCCCCAGCATTTT

V: TRBV4-1
D: TRBD1
J: TRBJ1-1
size: NA
CDR3: CASSLRQGLNTEAFF
DNA: TGCGCCAGCAGTTTACGACAGGGATTGAACACTGAAGCTTTCTTT

V: TRBV12-5
D: NA
J: TRBJ1-1
size: once
CDR3: CASGWDNTEAFF
DNA: TGTGCTAGTGGTTGGGACAACACTGAAGCTTTCTTT

V: TRBV9
D: TRBD1
J: TRBJ1-2
size: NA
CDR3: CASTLRQGSYGYTF
DNA: TGTGCCAGCACCCTACGACAGGGCAGCTATGGCTACACCTTC

V: TRBV10-2
D: TRBD1
J: TRBJ2-7
size: NA
CDR3: CASRGQISYEQYF
DNA: TGCGCCAGCAGGGGACAGATTTCCTACGAGCAGTACTTC

V: TRBV11-2
D: NA
J: TRBJ2-7
size: once
CDR3: CASSLTARNSYEQYF
DNA: TGTGCCAGCAGCTTAACGGCCCGGAACTCCTACGAGCAGTACTTC

V: TRBV6-5
D: NA
J: TRBJ2-1
size: NA
CDR3: CASSYFSPDNEQFF
DNA: TGTGCCAGCAGTTACTTTTCCCCAGACAATGAGCAGTTCTTC

V: TRBV5-4
D: TRBD2
J: TRBJ2-7
size: NA
CDR3: CASSLDRQTGGYEQYF
DNA: TGTGCCAGCAGCTTAGACCGACAGACCGGGGGGTACGAGCAGTACTTC

V: TRBV4-3
D: NA
J: TRBJ2-3
size: NA
CDR3: CASSQVSVGTTDTQYF
DNA: TGCGCCAGCAGCCAGGTTAGCGTGGGGACAACAGATACGCAGTATTTT

V: TRBV27
D: NA
J: TRBJ2-1
size: NA
CDR3: CATREVSGGNEQFF
DNA: TGTGCCACCAGAGAAGTCTCGGGTGGGAATGAGCAGTTCTTC

V: TRBV28
D: TRBD1
J: TRBJ1-2
size: NA
CDR3: CASSFEGAVYGYTF
DNA: TGTGCCAGCAGTTTCGAGGGGGCGGTCTATGGCTACACCTTC

V: TRBV9
D: TRBD1
J: TRBJ2-7
size: NA
CDR3: CASSLQGLDEQYF
DNA: TGTGCCAGCAGCTTACAGGGGTTGGACGAGCAGTACTTC

V: TRBV6-1
D: TRBD1
J: TRBJ1-2
size: NA
CDR3: CASSEALGTGIFSGYTF
DNA: TGTGCCAGCAGTGAAGCTCTCGGGACAGGGATTTTCTCTGGCTACACCTTC

V: TRBV10-3
D: TRBD1
J: TRBJ1-4
size: NA
CDR3: CAIRMGTGTVGEKLFF
DNA: TGTGCCATCAGGATGGGTACCGGGACAGTTGGAGAAAAACTGTTTTTT

V: TRBV2
D: NA
J: TRBJ2-7
size: NA
CDR3: CASIRGVTYEQYF
DNA: TGTGCCAGCATTCGAGGGGTCACCTACGAGCAGTACTTC

V: TRBV7-6
D: NA
J: TRBJ2-2
size: NA
CDR3: CASSLAVGTGELFF
DNA: TGTGCCAGCAGCTTAGCTGTGGGCACCGGGGAGCTGTTTTTT

V: TRBV5-5
D: TRBD2
J: TRBJ2-1
size: NA
CDR3: CAGGTSGSYNEQFF
DNA: TGTGCCGGGGGAACTAGCGGTTCCTACAATGAGCAGTTCTTC

V: TRBV15
D: TRBD1
J: TRBJ2-1
size: NA
CDR3: CATGGTGVGYNEQFF
DNA: TGTGCCACCGGAGGGACAGGGGTAGGTTACAATGAGCAGTTCTTC

V: TRBV19
D: TRBD1
J: TRBJ2-2
size: NA
CDR3: CASREWDRGLSGELFF
DNA: TGTGCCAGTAGGGAGTGGGACAGGGGGCTCAGCGGGGAGCTGTTTTTT

V: TRBV9
D: TRBD2
J: TRBJ2-1
size: NA
CDR3: CASSVERLAGGGPYNEQFF
DNA: TGTGCCAGCAGCGTAGAACGGCTAGCGGGAGGTGGGCCCTACAATGAGCAGTTCTTC